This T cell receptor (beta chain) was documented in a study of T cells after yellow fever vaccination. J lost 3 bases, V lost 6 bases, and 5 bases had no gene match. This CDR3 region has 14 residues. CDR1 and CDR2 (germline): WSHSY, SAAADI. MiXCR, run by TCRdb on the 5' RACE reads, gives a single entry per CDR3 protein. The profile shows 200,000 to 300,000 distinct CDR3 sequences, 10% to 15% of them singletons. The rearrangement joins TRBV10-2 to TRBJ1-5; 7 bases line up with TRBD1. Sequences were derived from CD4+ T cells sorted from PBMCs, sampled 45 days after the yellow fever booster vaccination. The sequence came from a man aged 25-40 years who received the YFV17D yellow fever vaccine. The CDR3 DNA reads TGCGCCAGCAGACTTACAGGGGACAATCAGCCCCAGCATTTT. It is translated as CASRLTGDNQPQHF.